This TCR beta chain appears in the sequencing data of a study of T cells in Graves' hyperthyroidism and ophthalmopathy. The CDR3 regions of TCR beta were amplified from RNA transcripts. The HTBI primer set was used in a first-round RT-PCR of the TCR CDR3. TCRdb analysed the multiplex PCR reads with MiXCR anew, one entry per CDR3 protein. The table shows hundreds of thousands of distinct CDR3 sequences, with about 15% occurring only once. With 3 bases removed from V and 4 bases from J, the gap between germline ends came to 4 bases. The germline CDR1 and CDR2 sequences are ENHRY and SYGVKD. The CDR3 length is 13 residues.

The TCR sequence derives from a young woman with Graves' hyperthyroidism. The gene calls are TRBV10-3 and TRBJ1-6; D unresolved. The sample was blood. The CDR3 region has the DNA TGTGCCATCAGTGAACTGTATAATTCACCCCTCCACTTT. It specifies CAISELYNSPLHF.